The 13 T cell receptor beta chains below all came from one sample that was sequenced in a study of identical twins. TCRdb itself ran the 5' RACE reads through MiXCR, one entry per CDR3 protein. The sample yields roughly 1,500,000 distinct CDR3 sequences, about 30% seen once. The sequencing sample was made of cord blood. These receptors all stem from a newborn girl in good health.

Only a few counts were recorded for this clonotype. The chain employs TRBV12-5 and TRBJ2-2; tentatively, D is TRBD1 (6 bases). The V and J ends lost 7 bases and 0 bases respectively, with 12 bases between them. Germline V gene sequence: CDR1 LGHNT, CDR2 FRNRAP. The CDR3 runs to 15 residues. The CDR3 reads CASAQTGTNTGELFF. The CDR3 DNA reads TGTGCTAGTGCCCAGACAGGCACGAACACCGGGGAGCTGTTTTTT.

This chain links TRBV20-1 with TRBJ2-5, with 9 positions matching TRBD1. CDR1 and CDR2 from the germline V gene are DFQATT and SNEGSKA (reference sequence). The length of the CDR3 is 13 residues. V shed 6 bases and J 2 bases; nucleotides not matched to a gene: 4. In DNA form, the CDR3 reads TGCAGTGCGAACGGACAGGGGCAAGAGACCCAGTACTTC. As protein: CSANGQGQETQYF.

In regard to this clonotype: Its ends do not fully match the called genes, so a read error is possible. The V call is TRBV20-1, the J call TRBJ2-1, with D unclear. Germline loops: CDR1 DFQATT, CDR2 SNEGSKA (reference sequence). The CDR3 spans 15 residues. The CDR3 spells CSAISYASSHNEQFF. The CDR3 DNA reads as TGCAGTGCTATTTCGTATGCGAGCTCCCACAATGAGCAGTTCTTC.

This chain connects TRBV20-1 to TRBJ2-3; 9 bases are a match to TRBD2. V shed 3 bases, J shed 0 bases, and the junction held 7 bases outside the gene matches. CDR3 length: 16 amino acids. Germline CDR1 DFQATT, CDR2 SNEGSKA (reference sequence). The CDR3, as DNA: TGCAGTGCTAGGGTCGCTCTAGCGGGGAGCACAGATACGCAGTATTTT. Its protein product is CSARVALAGSTDTQYF.

The sample holds a few counts of this clonotype. CDR3 sequence reads: CASILGNLATEAFF. Written as DNA, the CDR3 is TGTGCCAGCATCCTGGGGAACCTTGCCACTGAAGCTTTCTTT. The V gene is TRBV6-1, the J gene TRBJ1-1, with D hard to call. CDR1 MNHNS and CDR2 SASEGT come from the germline V gene. The CDR3 consists of 14 residues. V dropped 7 bases and J dropped 4 bases, with 16 bases sitting between them.

The J gene is TRBJ1-5, the V gene TRBV4-1, with 7 bases fitting TRBD1. V lost 0 bases and J lost 6; bases outside the gene matches: 2. Looked up from germline, CDR1 is MGHRA and CDR2 is YSYEKL. CDR3 length equals 14 residues. CDR3 sequence reads: CASSQERQGQPQHF. CDR3 DNA sequence: TGCGCCAGCAGCCAAGAAAGACAGGGTCAGCCCCAGCATTTT.

J is TRBJ2-1 and V is TRBV12-3 or TRBV12-4; TRBD2 matches at 7 bases. The CDR3 length is 17 residues. V shed 3 bases, J shed 8 bases, and the junction held 16 bases outside the gene matches. This CDR3 reads CASSFGGETPFLDEQFF. CDR3 in DNA: TGTGCCAGCAGTTTTGGGGGGGAGACCCCCTTTCTCGATGAGCAGTTCTTC.

This sequence joins TRBV7-2 and TRBJ2-6, with 7 positions matching TRBD1. CDR1 SGHTA and CDR2 FQGNSA come from the germline V gene. The CDR3 consists of 17 residues. V was pared by 2 bases and J by 4 bases, with 8 bases of the junction left unmatched. The CDR3: CASSLKGGASGANVLTF. CDR3 coding DNA: TGTGCCAGCAGCTTAAAAGGGGGCGCGTCCGGGGCCAACGTCCTGACTTTC. Based on the CDR3 plus reference TRBV7-2 and TRBJ2-6, the full variable domain is GAGVSQSPSNKVTEKGKDVELRCDPISGHTALYWYRQSLGQGLEFLIYFQGNSAPDKSGLPSDRFSAERTGGSVSTLTIQRTQQEDSAVYLCASSLKGGASGANVLTFGAGSRLTVL.

V usage is TRBV3-1 and J usage is TRBJ2-1, with TRBD2 matching over 9 bases. The last part of the DNA fits TRBJ2-7 better; the J call may be wrong. The V gene's germline CDR1 is LGHDT and CDR2 YNNKEL (reference sequence). The CDR3 sequence is 16 residues long. The CDR3 loop is CASSPIAGVTYNEQYF. CDR3 sequence (DNA): TGTGCCAGCAGCCCCATAGCGGGGGTGACCTACAATGAGCAGTACTTC.

The V gene is TRBV6-1, the J gene TRBJ1-2; the match to TRBD1 covers 12 bases. V trimming: 7 bases; J trimming: 8 bases; junction bases outside the gene matches: 8. The CDR3 loop spans 14 amino acids. Germline V gene sequence: CDR1 MNHNS, CDR2 SASEGT. The CDR3 DNA follows: TGTGCCAGCACCGAAGGGACAGGGGGCTCGGGCTACACCTTC. This translates into CASTEGTGGSGYTF.

This clonotype was detected ten times or more. The genes are TRBV9 and TRBJ2-3; TRBD1 might be the D (5 bases). Germline assignment: CDR1 SGDLS and CDR2 YYNGEE. This CDR3 has 11 amino acids. The V end was cut by 3 bases, the J end by 6 bases, with 5 bases between. This CDR3 is CASSAGDTQYF. The CDR3 nucleotides read TGTGCCAGCAGCGCAGGGGATACGCAGTATTTT.

This clonotype has more than one count but fewer than ten. The chain couples TRBV19 to TRBJ2-7; no definite D call. The CDR3 loop spans 16 amino acids. CDR1 LNHDA and CDR2 SQIVND come from the germline V gene (reference sequence). The V end was cut by 6 bases, the J end by 7 bases, with 25 bases between. CDR3 protein: CASSLGSITRSREQYF. In DNA form, the CDR3 reads TGTGCCAGTAGCCTGGGGTCGATTACCCGTTCTAGAGAGCAGTACTTC.

The rearrangement links TRBV2 to TRBJ2-3, with no clear D. CDR1 is SNHLY, CDR2 FYNNEI, per germline. This CDR3 contains 11 residues. With 8 bases removed from V and 5 bases from J, the gap between germline ends came to 8 bases. The CDR3 loop is CASLRVDTQYF. Written as DNA, the CDR3 is TGTGCCAGCCTTAGGGTAGATACGCAGTATTTT.